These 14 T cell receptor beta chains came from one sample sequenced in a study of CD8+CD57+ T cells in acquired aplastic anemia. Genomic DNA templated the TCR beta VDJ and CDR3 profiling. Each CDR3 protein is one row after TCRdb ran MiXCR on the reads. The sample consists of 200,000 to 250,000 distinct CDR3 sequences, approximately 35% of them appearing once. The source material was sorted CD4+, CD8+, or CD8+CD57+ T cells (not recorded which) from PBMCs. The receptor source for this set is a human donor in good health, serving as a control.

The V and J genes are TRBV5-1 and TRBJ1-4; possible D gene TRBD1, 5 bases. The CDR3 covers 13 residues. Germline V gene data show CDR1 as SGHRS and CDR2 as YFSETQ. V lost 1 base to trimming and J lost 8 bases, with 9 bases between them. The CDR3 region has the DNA TGCGCCAGCAGCTTGAGAGGGGAAGAAAAACTGTTTTTT. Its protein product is CASSLRGEEKLFF.

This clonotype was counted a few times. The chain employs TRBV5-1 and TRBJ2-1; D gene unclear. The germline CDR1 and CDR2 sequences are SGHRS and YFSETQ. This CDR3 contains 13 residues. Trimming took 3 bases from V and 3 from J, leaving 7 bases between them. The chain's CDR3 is CASSSRRYNEQFF. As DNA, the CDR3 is TGCGCCAGCAGCTCCAGGCGCTACAATGAGCAGTTCTTC. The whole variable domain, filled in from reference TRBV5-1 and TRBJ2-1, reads KAGVTQTPRYLIKTRGQQVTLSCSPISGHRSVSWYQQTPGQGLQFLFEYFSETQRNKGNFPGRFSGRQFSNSRSEMNVSTLELGDSALYLCASSSRRYNEQFFGPGTRLTVL.

The CDR3 loop reads CASRPNPGQGTDTQYF. The CDR3 nucleotides are TGTGCCAGCAGACCGAATCCGGGACAGGGGACAGATACGCAGTATTTT. The chain has TRBV6-1 and TRBJ2-3; 10 bases are shared with TRBD1. V was pared by 6 bases and J by 3 bases, with 9 bases of the junction left unmatched. The CDR3 runs 16 residues. Germline V gene data show CDR1 as MNHNS and CDR2 as SASEGT.

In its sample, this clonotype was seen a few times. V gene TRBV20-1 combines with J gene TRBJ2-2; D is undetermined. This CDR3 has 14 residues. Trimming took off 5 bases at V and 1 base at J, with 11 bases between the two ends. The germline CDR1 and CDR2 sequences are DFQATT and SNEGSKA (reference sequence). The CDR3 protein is CSAPARLNTGELFF. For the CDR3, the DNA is TGCAGTGCTCCAGCCCGGTTGAACACCGGGGAGCTGTTTTTT.

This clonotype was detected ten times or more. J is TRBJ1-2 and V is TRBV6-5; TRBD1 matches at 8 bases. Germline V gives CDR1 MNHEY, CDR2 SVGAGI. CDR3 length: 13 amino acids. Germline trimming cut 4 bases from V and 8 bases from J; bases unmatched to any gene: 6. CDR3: CASSFGQGGGYTF. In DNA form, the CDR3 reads TGTGCCAGCAGTTTCGGACAGGGAGGAGGCTACACCTTC.

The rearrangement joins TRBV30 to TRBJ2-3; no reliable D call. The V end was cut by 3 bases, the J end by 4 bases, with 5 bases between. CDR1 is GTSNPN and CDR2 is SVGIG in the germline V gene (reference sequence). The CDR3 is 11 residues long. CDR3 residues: CAWRSADTQYF. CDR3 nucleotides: TGTGCCTGGAGGTCAGCAGATACGCAGTATTTT.

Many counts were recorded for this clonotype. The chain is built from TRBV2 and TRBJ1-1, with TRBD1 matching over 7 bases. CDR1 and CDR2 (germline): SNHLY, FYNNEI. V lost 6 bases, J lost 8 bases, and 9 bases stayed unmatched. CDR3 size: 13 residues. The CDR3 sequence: CASRGTEKGEAFF. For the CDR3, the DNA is TGTGCCAGCAGGGGGACAGAGAAAGGAGAAGCTTTCTTT.

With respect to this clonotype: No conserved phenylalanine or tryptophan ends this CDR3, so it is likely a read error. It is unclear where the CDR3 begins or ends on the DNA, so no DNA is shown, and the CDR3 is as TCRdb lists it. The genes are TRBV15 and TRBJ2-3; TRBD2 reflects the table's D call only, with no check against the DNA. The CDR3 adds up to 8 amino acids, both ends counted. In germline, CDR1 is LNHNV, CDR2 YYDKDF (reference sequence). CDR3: CATSRDGG.

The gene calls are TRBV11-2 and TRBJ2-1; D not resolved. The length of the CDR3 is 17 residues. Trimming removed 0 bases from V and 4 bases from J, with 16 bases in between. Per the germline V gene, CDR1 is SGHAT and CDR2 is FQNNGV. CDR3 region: CASSLDSPRTLYNEQFF. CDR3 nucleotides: TGTGCCAGCAGCTTAGATAGCCCCCGGACCCTTTACAATGAGCAGTTCTTC.

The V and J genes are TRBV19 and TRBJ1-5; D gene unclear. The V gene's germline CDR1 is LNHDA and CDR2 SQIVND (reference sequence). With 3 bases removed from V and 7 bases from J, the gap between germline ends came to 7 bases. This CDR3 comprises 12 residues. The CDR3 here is CASSIGRQPQHF. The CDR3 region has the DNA TGTGCCAGTAGTATCGGGAGACAGCCCCAGCATTTT.

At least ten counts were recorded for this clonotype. CDR3 DNA sequence: TGCGCCAGCAGCCTAAGGGCGGTGGGAGCTAACTATGGCTACACCTTC. It is translated as CASSLRAVGANYGYTF. The chain recombines TRBV4-1 with TRBJ1-2; no reliable D call. CDR3 length: 16 residues. V lost 4 bases and J lost 0, with 15 bases in between. Per the germline V gene, CDR1 is MGHRA and CDR2 is YSYEKL.

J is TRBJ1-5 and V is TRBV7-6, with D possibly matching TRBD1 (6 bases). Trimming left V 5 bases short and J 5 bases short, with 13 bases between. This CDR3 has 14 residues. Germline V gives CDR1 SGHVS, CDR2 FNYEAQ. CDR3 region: CASSTAGADQPQHF. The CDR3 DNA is TGTGCCAGCAGCACCGCGGGGGCTGATCAGCCCCAGCATTTT.

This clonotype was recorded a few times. The CDR3: CASSEAVGGDYGYTF. The CDR3 DNA reads TGTGCCAGCAGTGAAGCGGTAGGGGGCGACTATGGCTACACCTTC. The rearrangement links TRBV6-1 to TRBJ1-2; 7 nucleotides agree with TRBD1. CDR1 is MNHNS, CDR2 SASEGT, per germline. This CDR3 spans 15 amino acids. The V and J ends lost 0 bases and 3 bases, in that order; junction bases with no gene match: 4.

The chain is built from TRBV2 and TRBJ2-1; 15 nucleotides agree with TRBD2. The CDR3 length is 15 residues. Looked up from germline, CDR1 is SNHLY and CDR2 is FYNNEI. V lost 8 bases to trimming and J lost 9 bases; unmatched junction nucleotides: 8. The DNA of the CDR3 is TGTGCCAGCTTCTGGACTAGCGGGGGGGCCTTTGAGCAGTTCTTC. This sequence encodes CASFWTSGGAFEQFF.